This TCR beta chain comes out of a study of T cell changes during pregnancy in multiple sclerosis. The CDR3 runs 16 residues. With V trimmed by 4 bases and J by 5 bases, 8 bases remained unmatched. Germline V CDR1 and CDR2: MNHEY, SVGAGI. TCRdb keeps only in-frame clones here, not all; method: immunoSEQ multiplex PCR. This sample has about 120,000 clones, with approximately 93% found just once. The TCR originated in a female donor with multiple sclerosis, enrolled in a pregnancy study. The sample here was peripheral blood, taken before pregnancy. The chain couples TRBV6-5 to TRBJ2-2; 9 bases align to TRBD1. CDR3 sequence reads: CASSFGQGRGTGELFF. CDR3 in DNA: TGTGCCAGCAGTTTTGGACAGGGGCGAGGGACCGGGGAGCTGTTTTTT.